Listed here are 16 T cell receptor beta chains from one sample, sequenced in a study of blood T cell repertoires in COVID-19 (dated by TCRdb to the early 2020s). Library prep was done by the immunoSEQ multiplex PCR assay. The immuneACCESS repertoire file appears here via TCRdb, limited to in-frame rearrangements. These files lack a portion of the clones; in checked studies, under half of the deficit traces to unresolved V genes, and the cause of the others is not known. The sample yields about 240,000 clones; under 85% were counted once. The ten largest account for roughly 1.9% of the sample. Input material: peripheral blood. The receptors were gathered from a man between 25 and 39 years old who had recovered from COVID-19.

The chain carries TRBV4-2 and TRBJ2-5; D is unclear. V lost 0 bases and J lost 5, with 10 bases in between. The CDR3 length is 14 residues. Germline V gene data show CDR1 as LGHNA and CDR2 as YNFKEQ. In nucleotides, the CDR3 is TGTGCCAGCAGCCAAGAAATATCCGGGGAGACCCAGTACTTC. The encoded protein is CASSQEISGETQYF.

V and J are TRBV4-2 and TRBJ1-3; D ambiguous. The CDR3 is 16 residues long. Trimming shortened V by 0 bases and J by 2 bases, and 11 bases separated the two germline ends. Germline V gene data show CDR1 as LGHNA and CDR2 as YNFKEQ. This chain's CDR3 is CASSQDNIMTGNTIYF. The CDR3 DNA is TGTGCCAGCAGCCAAGATAACATCATGACTGGAAACACCATATATTTT.

This rearrangement joins TRBV4-2 to TRBJ1-1; 12 bases line up with TRBD1. The CDR3 is made up of 15 amino acids. The germline gives CDR1 LGHNA, CDR2 YNFKEQ. V trimming: 1 base; J trimming: 8 bases; junction bases outside the gene matches: 5. The CDR3 nucleotides read TGTGCCAGCAGCCAAGTGGGACAGGGGGCTTACGAAGCTTTCTTT. Translating gives CASSQVGQGAYEAFF.

The genes are TRBV2 and TRBJ2-1, with TRBD2 matching over 8 bases. V shed 4 bases and J 8 bases; nucleotides not matched to a gene: 10. Germline CDR1 SNHLY, CDR2 FYNNEI. This CDR3 spans 15 amino acids. CDR3 residues: CASSVIGGAYDEQFF. CDR3 in DNA: TGTGCCAGCAGTGTAATCGGGGGGGCTTACGATGAGCAGTTCTTC.

This chain links TRBV19 with TRBJ2-2; possible D gene TRBD1, 6 bases. The CDR3 sequence is 15 residues long. Deletions cut 6 bases from V and 4 bases from J, with 15 bases between. Germline lookup yields CDR1 LNHDA and CDR2 SQIVND (reference sequence). This CDR3 reads CASSIQGFFTGELFF. The CDR3 DNA is TGTGCCAGTAGCATACAGGGTTTTTTCACCGGGGAGCTGTTTTTT.

This sequence joins TRBV2 and TRBJ2-7; D call uncertain. CDR3 length: 15 amino acids. Germline V CDR1 and CDR2: SNHLY, FYNNEI. V lost 7 bases to trimming and J lost 0 bases, with 16 bases between them. DNA for the CDR3: TGTGCCAGCATATTACAGAGAGAGAGCTCCTACGAGCAGTACTTC. It translates to CASILQRESSYEQYF.

This clone was picked up one time. The CDR3: CASSPGLARDIQYF. CDR3 DNA: TGTGCCAGCAGCCCGGGACTGGCGCGGGACATTCAGTACTTC. The V and J genes are TRBV7-2 and TRBJ2-4, with a possible D match to TRBD2 (6 bases). V lost 5 bases, J lost 8 bases, and 16 bases lay in between. Germline V CDR1 and CDR2: SGHTA, FQGNSA. The CDR3 runs 14 residues.

The V call is TRBV18, the J call TRBJ2-3; D is possibly TRBD1 (5 bases). The CDR3 runs 15 residues. Trimming took 1 base from V and 2 from J, leaving 10 bases between them. CDR1 is KGHSH, CDR2 LQKENI, per germline. The CDR3 sequence is CASSPREGATDTQYF. CDR3 DNA sequence: TGTGCCAGCTCACCACGGGAAGGGGCCACAGATACGCAGTATTTT.

The CDR3 coding sequence is TGTGCCACCGCACAGGGAACCAAAGAGACCCAGTACTTC. Translation gives CATAQGTKETQYF. V usage is TRBV6-5 and J usage is TRBJ2-5, with D maybe TRBD1 (6 bases). CDR3 length: 13 residues. Trimming pared 10 bases from V and 3 bases from J, leaving 15 bases between. From germline, CDR1 is MNHEY and CDR2 SVGAGI.

CDR3 region: CASSYTGGHEQYV. CDR3 nucleotides: TGTGCCAGCAGTTACACTGGGGGCCACGAGCAGTACGTC. This chain links TRBV6-2 or TRBV6-3 with TRBJ2-7, with D maybe TRBD1 (6 bases). The V gene's germline CDR1 is MNHEY and CDR2 SVGEGT. The CDR3 extends over 13 amino acids. Trimming cost V 2 bases and J 5 bases, with 10 bases left between them.

This chain uses TRBV6-6 with TRBJ2-3, with 11 bases matching TRBD2. The CDR3 sequence is 12 residues long. Germline CDR1 reads MNHNY; CDR2 reads SVGAGI (reference sequence). After removal of 5 bases from V and 11 bases from J, the junction contained 3 bases not matched to a gene. CDR3 DNA sequence: TGTGCCAGCAGTCAAACTAGCGGGGGGCAGTATTTT. Translation: CASSQTSGGQYF.

This chain links TRBV25-1 with TRBJ2-2; maybe TRBD1 (6 bases). Trimming pared 6 bases from V and 3 bases from J, leaving 17 bases between. The CDR3 is 16 residues long. Germline assignment: CDR1 MGHDK and CDR2 SYGVNS. The CDR3 sequence: CASSDRMAIDTGELFF. The DNA of the CDR3 is TGTGCCAGCAGCGACAGGATGGCGATCGACACCGGGGAGCTGTTTTTT.

The V call is TRBV5-4, the J call TRBJ1-3, with 7 bases matching TRBD1. With V trimmed by 5 bases and J by 4 bases, 6 bases remained unmatched. The CDR3 spans 14 residues. From germline, CDR1 is SGHNT and CDR2 YYREEE (reference sequence). The CDR3 is CASSQQGKGNTIYF. Written as DNA, the CDR3 is TGTGCCAGCAGTCAACAGGGGAAGGGAAACACCATATATTTT.

The chain is built from TRBV11-3 and TRBJ2-7, with 8 bases lining up with TRBD1. The CDR3 totals 12 residues. V lost 5 bases, J lost 10 bases, and 7 bases stayed unmatched. The germline gives CDR1 SGHNT, CDR2 YENEEA. The chain's CDR3 is CASSPPQGAQYV. For the CDR3, the DNA is TGTGCCAGCAGCCCCCCCCAGGGGGCCCAGTACGTC.

This rearrangement joins TRBV7-2 to TRBJ1-2; D is unresolved. The CDR3 consists of 14 residues. Trimming left V 1 base short and J 6 bases short, with 12 bases between. The germline V gene encodes CDR1 SGHTA and CDR2 FQGNSA. CDR3 sequence: CASSLVRNVDGYTF. The CDR3 bases are TGTGCCAGCAGCTTAGTCAGAAACGTGGATGGCTACACCTTC. Full variable domain (rest looked up from reference TRBV7-2 and TRBJ1-2): GAGVSQSPSNKVTEKGKDVELRCDPISGHTALYWYRQSLGQGLEFLIYFQGNSAPDKSGLPSDRFSAERTGGSVSTLTIQRTQQEDSAVYLCASSLVRNVDGYTFGSGTRLTVV.

The rearrangement links TRBV5-8 to TRBJ2-1, with 11 positions matching TRBD1. The CDR3 has 15 residues. Germline V CDR1 and CDR2: SGHTS, YDEGEE. Trimming took 8 bases from V and 8 from J; bases not matched to a gene: 12. DNA for the CDR3: TGTGCCAGTTCAAAGCGGACAGGGGGCATCTATGAGCAGTTCTTC. Residues: CASSKRTGGIYEQFF.